This TCR beta chain came from a study of regulatory T cells in long-lasting Graves disease. Study outcomes and limitations: Peripheral blood, not thyroid tissue, was the sole material studied.

This clonotype was counted a few times. The antigen remains unidentified. Compared with germline, one end of the junction differs, possibly owing to a read error. Investigators prepared the TCR beta libraries by applying iRepertoire HTBI primers and Arm-PCR of CDR3 regions. TCRdb re-called the multiplex PCR reads through MiXCR, storing one row per CDR3 protein. The sample yields roughly 400,000 distinct CDR3 sequences, less than 25% seen once. Time point of the sample: persistent/refractory GD, antithyroid drugs over 5 years with positive TRAb. From PBMCs, RNA was extracted and then used to make the TCR library. The germline CDR1 and CDR2 sequences are SQVTM and ANQGSEA. This CDR3 has 11 residues.

Source: peripheral blood mononuclear cells (PBMCs), taken when the disease was refractory, from a patient treated with antithyroid drugs. The chain joins TRBV29-1 to TRBJ2-7; D unresolved. The source is a female donor with Graves disease. The CDR3 bases are TGCAGCGTTAAAGAAACCTACGAGCAGTACTTC. Translation gives CSVKETYEQYF.